A single sample gave rise to the 21 T cell receptor beta chains below, sequenced in a study of siplizumab effects on memory and regulatory T cells (dated by TCRdb to the late 2010s). The receptor library was made with the immunoSEQ multiplex PCR assay. The immuneACCESS repertoire file appears here via TCRdb, limited to in-frame rearrangements. These files lack a portion of the clones; in checked studies, under half of the deficit traces to unresolved V genes, and the cause of the others is not known. For this sample the table gives around 100,000 clones, of which 80% to 95% were detected only once. 1% to 1.3% of the sample is held by the ten biggest clonotypes. Sequencing input: CD4+ T cells sorted from blood. The receptors here all came from a human donor in good health.

The rearrangement uses TRBV5-4 and TRBJ1-3, with D perhaps TRBD1 (5 bases). Germline lookup yields CDR1 SGHNT and CDR2 YYREEE (reference sequence). Deletions cut 0 bases from V and 0 bases from J, with 10 bases between. This CDR3 comprises 16 residues. CDR3 nucleotides: TGTGCCAGCAGCTTGGTGGGACGGAACTCTGGAAACACCATATATTTT. Translated, it gives CASSLVGRNSGNTIYF.

As regards this clone: This CDR3 is missing its conserved last phenylalanine or tryptophan, likely due to a read error. The DNA is omitted, as the CDR3 cannot be located on it reliably, and the CDR3 follows TCRdb's listing. V is TRBV28 and J is TRBJ1-5; TRBD1 is the table's D call, not checked against the DNA. CDR1 and CDR2 from the germline V gene are MDHEN and SYDVKM. The CDR3 is made up of 12 amino acids, end residues included. The CDR3: CASSLTDRALIL.

This chain connects TRBV19 to TRBJ1-5; the D is unclear. V lost 5 bases to trimming and J lost 6 bases, with 11 bases between them. CDR3 length: 13 residues. CDR1 and CDR2 from the germline V gene are LNHDA and SQIVND (reference sequence). Here the CDR3 reads CASSVQLGQPQHF. The CDR3 DNA is TGTGCCAGTAGTGTCCAGTTGGGTCAGCCCCAGCATTTT. The full variable domain, in which reference TRBV19 and TRBJ1-5 provide the parts outside the CDR3, is DGGITQSPKYLFRKEGQNVTLSCEQNLNHDAMYWYRQDPGQGLRLIYYSQIVNDFQKGDIAEGYSVSREKKESFPLTVTSAQKNPTAFYLCASSVQLGQPQHFGDGTRLSIL.

V usage is TRBV29-1 and J usage is TRBJ2-5; D is ambiguous. This CDR3 is built from 9 residues. The germline CDR1 and CDR2 sequences are SQVTM and ANQGSEA. Trimming took 4 bases from V and 4 from J, leaving 1 base between them. The CDR3 loop is CSVVETQYF. The CDR3 DNA reads as TGCAGCGTTGTAGAGACCCAGTACTTC. Supplemented by reference TRBV29-1 and TRBJ2-5, the full variable domain reads SAVISQKPSRDICQRGTSLTIQCQVDSQVTMMFWYRQQPGQSLTLIATANQGSEATYESGFVIDKFPISRPNLTFSTLTVSNMSPEDSSIYLCSVVETQYFGPGTRLLVL.

This clone showed up just once. The genes are TRBV4-1 and TRBJ2-7, with 8 positions matching TRBD1. The CDR3 contains 15 residues. V shed 0 bases, J shed 4 bases, and the junction held 5 bases outside the gene matches. From germline, CDR1 is MGHRA and CDR2 YSYEKL. The CDR3 nucleotides are TGCGCCAGCAGCCAAGATTTACAGGGGGAATACGAGCAGTACTTC. Encoded protein: CASSQDLQGEYEQYF.

V is TRBV7-9 and J is TRBJ1-1; no clear D. The V and J ends lost 6 bases and 11 bases respectively, with 22 bases between them. The CDR3 is made up of 14 amino acids. From germline, CDR1 is SEHNR and CDR2 FQNEAQ (reference sequence). The chain's CDR3 is CASSLPGDTNGAFF. The CDR3 DNA reads as TGTGCCAGCAGTTTGCCGGGCGACACTAACGGGGCTTTCTTT.

The genes are TRBV10-3 and TRBJ1-3, with D uncertain. Germline V gene data show CDR1 as ENHRY and CDR2 as SYGVKD. This CDR3 contains 15 residues. Trimming pared 9 bases from V and 2 bases from J, leaving 17 bases between. The CDR3: CAIRTPRDAGNTIYF. For the CDR3, the DNA is TGTGCCATTCGGACTCCGAGAGATGCTGGAAACACCATATATTTT.

This clone was counted a single time. The J gene is TRBJ2-3, the V gene TRBV19; no clear D gene. The V gene lost 7 bases and the J gene lost 2 bases, with 19 bases spanning the gap. CDR1 is LNHDA and CDR2 is SQIVND in the germline V gene (reference sequence). The CDR3 is made up of 16 amino acids. The CDR3 sequence is CASNRRGGSFTDTQYF. CDR3 DNA sequence: TGTGCCAGTAATCGTCGTGGCGGATCCTTCACAGATACGCAGTATTTT.

The gene calls are TRBV13 and TRBJ1-6; 7 bases match TRBD1. V shed 3 bases and J 10 bases; nucleotides not matched to a gene: 9. There are 15 residues in the CDR3. Germline CDR1 PRHDT, CDR2 FYEKMQ (reference sequence). The DNA for the CDR3 is TGTGCCAGCAGCTTTAAGAGACAGGGTGGCTCACCCCTCCACTTT. Its translation is CASSFKRQGGSPLHF.

The chain employs TRBV27 and TRBJ1-5; D not certain. The CDR3 loop spans 14 amino acids. Germline lookup yields CDR1 MNHEY and CDR2 SMNVEV (reference sequence). Trimming pared 5 bases from V and 5 bases from J, leaving 13 bases between. The DNA of the CDR3 is TGTGCCAGCAGTGTAAGGACCGGTTATCAGCCCCAGCATTTT. It codes for CASSVRTGYQPQHF.

The chain has TRBV9 and TRBJ2-7, with D perhaps matching TRBD2 (6 bases). CDR3 size: 14 residues. Germline lookup yields CDR1 SGDLS and CDR2 YYNGEE. V lost 1 base and J lost 2, with 10 bases in between. This CDR3 reads CASSVMRETYEQYF. The CDR3 DNA sequence: TGTGCCAGCAGCGTAATGCGGGAAACCTACGAGCAGTACTTC.

CDR3 residues: CASRQASGSSNEQFF. CDR3 DNA sequence: TGTGCCAGCCGACAGGCTAGCGGATCATCCAATGAGCAGTTCTTC. The chain joins TRBV2 to TRBJ2-1; D is possibly TRBD2 (7 bases). This CDR3 is 15 amino acids long. Germline loops: CDR1 SNHLY, CDR2 FYNNEI. V was cut by 8 bases and J by 6 bases, with 20 bases left in between.

The chain has TRBV7-8 and TRBJ2-7, with 8 positions matching TRBD2. The length of the CDR3 is 14 residues. Germline CDR1 SGHVS, CDR2 FQNEAQ. The trim removed 5 bases at V and 0 bases at J, leaving 3 bases unmatched. CDR3 coding DNA: TGTGCCAGCAGCACTAGCGGATTCTCCTACGAGCAGTACTTC. This codes for CASSTSGFSYEQYF.

The chain carries TRBV5-6 and TRBJ1-2; D ambiguous. Germline V gives CDR1 SGHDT, CDR2 YYEEEE. Trimming stripped 2 bases from V and 8 bases from J, with 7 bases between. CDR3 size: 11 residues. The CDR3 DNA reads as TGTGCCAGCAGCTTCTCGGGAGGCTACACCTTC. Residues: CASSFSGGYTF.

This chain joins TRBV29-1 and TRBJ2-3, with D possibly being TRBD2 (5 bases). This CDR3 comprises 14 residues. V lost 2 bases to trimming and J lost 2 bases, with 11 bases between them. Germline V gene lookup returns CDR1 SQVTM and CDR2 ANQGSEA. The CDR3 nucleotides are TGCAGCGTTGAAAGAGGGCTCTACACAGATACGCAGTATTTT. As protein: CSVERGLYTDTQYF.

The chain joins TRBV7-8 to TRBJ1-1; D gene unclear. Germline V CDR1 and CDR2: SGHVS, FQNEAQ. V was cut by 1 base and J by 4 bases, with 19 bases left in between. The CDR3 is 17 residues long. CDR3 nucleotide sequence: TGTGCCAGCAGCTTAGTGGTCGGTGCGGGCCGTGGCACTGAAGCTTTCTTT. It translates to CASSLVVGAGRGTEAFF.

The V call is TRBV11-2, the J call TRBJ2-5, with no clear D. Trimming removed 4 bases at V and 3 bases at J, with 12 bases between. Per germline, CDR1 SGHAT and CDR2 FQNNGV. The CDR3 loop spans 14 amino acids. The CDR3 region has the DNA TGTGCCAGCAGCTCGGACCTAAGGAAAGAGACCCAGTACTTC. Translation: CASSSDLRKETQYF.

The chain is built from TRBV9 and TRBJ1-3; D might be TRBD1 (5 bases). Germline V gene lookup returns CDR1 SGDLS and CDR2 YYNGEE. The ends were cut back, 0 bases at V and 0 bases at J, with 7 bases in the middle. The CDR3 covers 15 residues. CDR3 loop: CASSVVDSSGNTIYF. The CDR3 nucleotides read TGTGCCAGCAGCGTAGTAGACAGCTCTGGAAACACCATATATTTT.

The chain uses TRBV18 and TRBJ1-1; D ambiguous. Looked up from germline, CDR1 is KGHSH and CDR2 is LQKENI. Trimming stripped 3 bases from V and 1 base from J, with 15 bases between. This CDR3 contains 16 residues. The CDR3 loop reads CASSPDRTLGNTEAFF. The CDR3 nucleotides read TGTGCCAGCTCACCGGACCGAACCCTCGGGAACACTGAAGCTTTCTTT.

V and J are TRBV5-5 and TRBJ2-5, with a weak D call TRBD1 (5 bases). V shed 1 base and J shed 4 bases, with 14 bases lying between them. CDR3 length: 15 amino acids. CDR1 SGHKS and CDR2 YYEKEE come from the germline V gene (reference sequence). The DNA for the CDR3 is TGTGCCAGCAGCTTGCTTCCAGGGCTTATAGAGACCCAGTACTTC. Encoded protein: CASSLLPGLIETQYF. Together with reference TRBV5-5 and TRBJ2-5, the CDR3 gives the full variable domain: DAGVTQSPTHLIKTRGQQVTLRCSPISGHKSVSWYQQVLGQGPQFIFQYYEKEERGRGNFPDRFSARQFPNYSSELNVNALLLGDSALYLCASSLLPGLIETQYFGPGTRLLVL.

The gene calls are TRBV6-1 and TRBJ1-1; D unclear. Trimming stripped 5 bases from V and 0 bases from J, with 10 bases between. This CDR3 has 14 residues. Germline V gives CDR1 MNHNS, CDR2 SASEGT. In DNA, the CDR3 is TGTGCCAGCAGTTCCTACAGCATGAACACTGAAGCTTTCTTT. It specifies CASSSYSMNTEAFF.